The 2 T cell receptor beta chains listed next were all sequenced from one sample in a study of shared T cell receptors in the human thymus. Data came from immunoSEQ multiplex PCR; TCRdb stores just in-frame clones and leaves some out. The data show a few hundred thousand clones, with more than 85% seen just once and roughly 0.021% held by the top ten. The source material was thymocytes. The source of these receptors is a human donor.

This clone was counted between two and nine times. The J gene is TRBJ1-4, the V gene TRBV28; 9 bases match TRBD1. V lost 7 bases, J lost 2 bases, and 8 bases stayed unmatched. From germline, CDR1 is MDHEN and CDR2 SYDVKM. The CDR3 runs 16 residues. The CDR3 spells CASTSRDRVTNEKLFF. DNA of the CDR3: TGTGCCAGCACGTCCCGGGACAGGGTGACTAATGAAAAACTGTTTTTT. Full variable domain (remainder filled in from reference TRBV28 and TRBJ1-4): DVKVTQSSRYLVKRTGEKVFLECVQDMDHENMFWYRQDPGLGLRLIYFSYDVKMKEKGDIPEGYSVSREKKERFSLILESASTNQTSMYLCASTSRDRVTNEKLFFGSGTQLSVL.

This clone was counted a single time. V gene TRBV5-1 combines with J gene TRBJ2-5; D might be TRBD1 or TRBD2, each matching 5 bases. Trimming took off 1 base at V and 1 base at J, with 26 bases between the two ends. The CDR3 is 20 residues long. Germline assignment: CDR1 SGHRS and CDR2 YFSETQ. The CDR3 is CASSLPRDAEEIEGQETQYF. Written as DNA, the CDR3 is TGCGCCAGCAGCTTGCCCCGGGACGCCGAGGAGATCGAGGGCCAAGAGACCCAGTACTTC.